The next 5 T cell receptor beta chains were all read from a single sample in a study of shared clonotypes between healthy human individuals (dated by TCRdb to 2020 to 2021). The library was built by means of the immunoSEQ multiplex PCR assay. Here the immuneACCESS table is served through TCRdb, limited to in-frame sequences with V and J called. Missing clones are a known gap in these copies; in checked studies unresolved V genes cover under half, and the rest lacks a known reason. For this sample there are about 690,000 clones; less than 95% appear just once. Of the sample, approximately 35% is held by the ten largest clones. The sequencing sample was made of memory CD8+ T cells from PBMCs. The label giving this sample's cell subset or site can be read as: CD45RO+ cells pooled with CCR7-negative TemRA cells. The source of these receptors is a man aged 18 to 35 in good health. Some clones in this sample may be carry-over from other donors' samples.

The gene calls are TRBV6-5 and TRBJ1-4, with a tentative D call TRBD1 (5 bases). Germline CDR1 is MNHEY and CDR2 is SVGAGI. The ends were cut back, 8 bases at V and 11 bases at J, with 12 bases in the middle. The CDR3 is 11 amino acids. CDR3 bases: TGTGCCAGCTGGGACGGGGGGAAACTGTTTTTT. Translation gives CASWDGGKLFF.

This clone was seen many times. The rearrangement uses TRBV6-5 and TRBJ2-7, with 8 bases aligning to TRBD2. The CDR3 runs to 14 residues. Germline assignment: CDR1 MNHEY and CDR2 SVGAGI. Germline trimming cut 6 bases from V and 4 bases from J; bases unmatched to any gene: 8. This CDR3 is CASRARRGGYEQYF. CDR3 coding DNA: TGTGCCAGCAGGGCCCGACGGGGGGGTTACGAGCAGTACTTC.

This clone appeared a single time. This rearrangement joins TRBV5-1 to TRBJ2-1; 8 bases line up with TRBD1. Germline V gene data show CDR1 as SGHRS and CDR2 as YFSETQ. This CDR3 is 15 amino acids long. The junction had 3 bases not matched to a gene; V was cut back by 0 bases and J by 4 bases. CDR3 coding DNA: TGCGCCAGCAGCTTGGTCCGGGACAGGTACAATGAGCAGTTCTTC. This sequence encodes CASSLVRDRYNEQFF.

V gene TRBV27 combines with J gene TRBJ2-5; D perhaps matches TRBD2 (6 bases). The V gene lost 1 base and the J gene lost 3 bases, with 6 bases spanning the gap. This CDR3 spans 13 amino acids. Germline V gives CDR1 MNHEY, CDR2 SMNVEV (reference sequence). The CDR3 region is CASSLWGEETQYF. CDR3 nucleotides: TGTGCCAGCAGTTTATGGGGGGAAGAGACCCAGTACTTC.

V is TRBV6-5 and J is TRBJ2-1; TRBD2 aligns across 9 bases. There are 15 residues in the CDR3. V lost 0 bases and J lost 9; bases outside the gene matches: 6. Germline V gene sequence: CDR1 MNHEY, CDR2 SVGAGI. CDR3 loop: CASSYSREGQGEQFF. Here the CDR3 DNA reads TGTGCCAGCAGTTACTCGCGGGAGGGCCAGGGTGAGCAGTTCTTC.